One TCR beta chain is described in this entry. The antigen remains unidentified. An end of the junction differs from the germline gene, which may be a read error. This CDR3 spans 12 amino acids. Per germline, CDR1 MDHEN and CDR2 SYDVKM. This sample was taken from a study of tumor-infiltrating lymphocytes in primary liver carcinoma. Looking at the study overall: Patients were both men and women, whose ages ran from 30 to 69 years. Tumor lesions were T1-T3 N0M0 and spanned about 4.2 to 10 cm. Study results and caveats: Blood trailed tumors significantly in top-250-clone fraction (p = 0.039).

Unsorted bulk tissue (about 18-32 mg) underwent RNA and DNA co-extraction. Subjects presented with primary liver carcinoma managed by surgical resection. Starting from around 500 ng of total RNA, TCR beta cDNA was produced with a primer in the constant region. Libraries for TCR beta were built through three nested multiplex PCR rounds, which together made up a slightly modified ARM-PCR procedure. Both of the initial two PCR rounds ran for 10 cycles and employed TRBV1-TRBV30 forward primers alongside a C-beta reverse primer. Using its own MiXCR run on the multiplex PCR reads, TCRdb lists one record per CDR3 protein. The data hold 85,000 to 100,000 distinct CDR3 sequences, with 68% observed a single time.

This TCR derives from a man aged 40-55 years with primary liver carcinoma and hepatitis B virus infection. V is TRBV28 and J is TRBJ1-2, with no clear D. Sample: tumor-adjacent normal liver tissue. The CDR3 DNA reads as TGTGACAGCAGCCTCCAGGAGGGTGGCTACACCTTC. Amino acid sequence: CDSSLQEGGYTF.